The source of this T cell receptor beta chain is a study of blood T cell repertoires in COVID-19. V gave up 4 bases and J gave up 0 bases; unmatched junction bases: 8. There are 17 residues in the CDR3. The repertoire was sequenced with immunoSEQ multiplex PCR; TCRdb's copy has only in-frame clones and lacks some. The table lists around 300,000 clones, about nine tenths of them singletons. The TCR sequence derives from a man between 45 and 60 years old with active or convalescent COVID-19. This rearrangement joins TRBV5-3 to TRBJ1-4; 8 bases align to TRBD1. TRBV5-3 is an ORF, with its function uncertain. The sequenced sample consisted of peripheral blood. CDR3 in DNA: TGTGCCAGAAGCGGCGGACAGGGTTTAACAACTAATGAAAAACTGTTTTTT. Its protein is CARSGGQGLTTNEKLFF.